This TCR beta chain was identified during a study of blood T cell repertoires in COVID-19. As for the study in general: Some COVID-19 samples were acute and others convalescent; all came from the United States, Italy and Spain. From T cells, B-cell-depleted T cells, or PBMCs came the material, which was cDNA or gDNA.

Sequencing was performed with immunoSEQ multiplex PCR; in TCRdb, only in-frame clones are kept and a portion is missing. The table lists around 170,000 clones, approximately 79% of them singletons. The CDR3 loop spans 15 amino acids. Germline-derived CDR1 and CDR2 are SGHAT and FQNNGV. Trimming cost V 0 bases and J 3 bases, with 9 bases left between them. The V gene is TRBV11-2, the J gene TRBJ2-1; no clear D. The sequence was obtained from a man under 40 with active or convalescent COVID-19. The sequenced sample consisted of peripheral blood. CDR3 amino acids: CASSLESSSYNEQFF. The DNA of the CDR3 is TGTGCCAGCAGCTTAGAGAGTAGCAGCTACAATGAGCAGTTCTTC.